This entry describes one T cell receptor beta chain. The antigen remains undetermined. Per germline, CDR1 DFQATT and CDR2 SNEGSKA (reference sequence). The CDR3 runs to 13 residues. Trimming took 3 bases from V and 6 from J; bases not matched to a gene: 4. The record originates from a study of blood T cells in healthy people across ages. Alongside a J-beta primer mix, a sample-barcoded 5' primer served in a second PCR lasting about 7 to 12 cycles. TCRdb called the 5' RACE reads again in MiXCR, with one record for every CDR3 protein. Here the sample spans 850,000 to 1,000,000 distinct CDR3 sequences, roughly 48% being singletons. The study, taken as a whole, reports: Whereas aged donors had fewer naive CD4+ cells, long-lived donors had more of them and higher diversity.

The TCR was taken from a man between 25 and 39 years old in good health. Sequenced: blood. The rearrangement joins TRBV20-1 to TRBJ2-1, with TRBD1 matching 8 bases. In DNA form, the CDR3 reads TGCAGTGCTAGGGGACAGGAAGGCAATGAGCAGTTCTTC. Translation: CSARGQEGNEQFF.